The 26 T cell receptor beta chains below come from one sample, sequenced in a study of blood T cells in healthy people across ages. For the second PCR, which ran for 7 to 11 cycles, a sample-barcoded 5' primer and a J-beta primer mix were used. Each CDR3 protein gets one entry after TCRdb re-called the 5' RACE reads with MiXCR. In the table there are about 970,000 distinct CDR3 sequences, 51% of which are singletons. Material: blood. The source of these receptors is a woman aged 55-75 years in good health.

The chain couples TRBV4-1 to TRBJ1-1, with 7 bases lining up with TRBD1. Germline trimming cut 0 bases from V and 0 bases from J; bases unmatched to any gene: 7. The CDR3 loop spans 17 amino acids. CDR1 is MGHRA and CDR2 is YSYEKL in the germline V gene. The CDR3 sequence is CASSQEVWTGMNTEAFF. Here the CDR3 DNA reads TGCGCCAGCAGCCAAGAGGTGTGGACAGGCATGAACACTGAAGCTTTCTTT.

This clonotype is a singleton in its sample. One base away lies a much larger clone, so this may be a sequencing read error. The chain has TRBV7-9 and TRBJ1-1; 8 bases match TRBD1. The J segment lost 3 bases and the V segment lost 5 bases, leaving 2 bases of the junction unmatched. There are 13 residues in the CDR3. Germline V lookup: CDR1 SEHNR, CDR2 FQNEAQ (reference sequence). This CDR3 is CASSRTGYTEAFF. The CDR3 DNA follows: TGTGCCAGCAGCCGGACAGGGTACACTGAAGCTTTCTTT.

Of note for this clonotype: Relative to the germline gene, one junction end is altered; a read error may explain this. The gene calls are TRBV5-1 and TRBJ2-1; maybe TRBD1 (6 bases). The CDR3 is 13 amino acids. From germline, CDR1 is SGHRS and CDR2 YFSETQ. The CDR3 nucleotides read TGTGCCAGCAGCGCCGAACAGGGATTTGAGCAGTTCTTC. The encoded protein is CASSAEQGFEQFF.

This chain connects TRBV14 to TRBJ2-4; 12 bases are a match to TRBD2. Germline lookup yields CDR1 SGHDN and CDR2 FVKESK. The V gene end was trimmed by 0 bases and the J gene end by 8 bases; junction bases not matched to a gene: 14. This CDR3 contains 19 residues. DNA for the CDR3: TGTGCCAGCAGCCAAGACTACCTAGCGGGAGGGCCTAAGGGAGACATTCAGTACTTC. It translates to CASSQDYLAGGPKGDIQYF.

This sequence joins TRBV29-1 and TRBJ2-3, with 9 bases that match TRBD2. The CDR3 contains 16 residues. Germline CDR1 SQVTM, CDR2 ANQGSEA. Losses at the gene ends were 3 bases for V and 3 bases for J; bases not matched to a gene: 10. The CDR3 loop is CSVDDRLAARTDTQYF. CDR3 DNA: TGCAGCGTTGATGATAGACTAGCGGCGAGGACAGATACGCAGTATTTT.

The chain carries TRBV7-8 and TRBJ1-6, with TRBD1 identical over 7 bases. V lost 5 bases to trimming and J lost 7 bases; unmatched junction nucleotides: 8. The germline V gene encodes CDR1 SGHVS and CDR2 FQNEAQ. The CDR3 runs to 15 residues. In DNA, the CDR3 is TGTGCCAGCAGCACCAACCCAGGGGGGAATTCACCCCTCCACTTT. It specifies CASSTNPGGNSPLHF.

This rearrangement joins TRBV27 to TRBJ2-7, with 14 bases matching TRBD2. Looked up from germline, CDR1 is MNHEY and CDR2 is SMNVEV (reference sequence). The CDR3 length is 17 residues. Unmatched junction bases numbered 11, after V lost 6 bases and J lost 4 bases. The chain's CDR3 is CASRRGLAGVGKYEQYF. CDR3 DNA sequence: TGTGCCAGCAGAAGGGGACTAGCGGGAGTCGGGAAGTACGAGCAGTACTTC.

This clonotype has a handful of counts. The rearrangement links TRBV6-2 or TRBV6-3 to TRBJ2-6, with 8 bases fitting TRBD1. V was pared by 4 bases and J by 0 bases, with 5 bases of the junction left unmatched. Per the germline V gene, CDR1 is MNHEY and CDR2 is SVGEGT. The CDR3 is 17 amino acids. The CDR3 reads CASSSGTGASGANVLTF. CDR3 nucleotides: TGTGCCAGCAGTTCCGGGACAGGCGCCTCTGGGGCCAACGTCCTGACTTTC.

V usage is TRBV6-6 and J usage is TRBJ2-5; 8 bases agree with TRBD1. The end of the DNA fits TRBJ2-7 better, so the J call may be wrong. Germline assignment: CDR1 MNHNY and CDR2 SVGAGI (reference sequence). The CDR3 length is 13 residues. The CDR3 DNA follows: TGTGCCAGCGGTCCAGGGGGCGTCTACGAGCAGTACTTC. Translating it yields CASGPGGVYEQYF.

This chain joins TRBV19 and TRBJ2-5; TRBD1 matches at 8 bases. The V gene's germline CDR1 is LNHDA and CDR2 SQIVND (reference sequence). The V gene end was trimmed by 4 bases and the J gene end by 0 bases; junction bases not matched to a gene: 7. The CDR3 is made up of 16 amino acids. Here the CDR3 DNA reads TGTGCCAGTAGTAGGACAGGGCCGCCGTACCAAGAGACCCAGTACTTC. Protein product: CASSRTGPPYQETQYF. The entire variable domain, with the rest obtained from reference TRBV19 and TRBJ2-5, is as follows: DGGITQSPKYLFRKEGQNVTLSCEQNLNHDAMYWYRQDPGQGLRLIYYSQIVNDFQKGDIAEGYSVSREKKESFPLTVTSAQKNPTAFYLCASSRTGPPYQETQYFGPGTRLLVL.

This clonotype was detected only a few times. A much bigger clone sits one base away, suggesting this may be a read error. The chain uses TRBV27 and TRBJ2-3, with 9 bases fitting TRBD2. The CDR3 length is 13 residues. Germline CDR1 reads MNHEY; CDR2 reads SMNVEV (reference sequence). CDR3 DNA: TGTGCCGGCAGACCTGCGGGAGGGGATACGCAGTATTTT. Its protein product is CAGRPAGGDTQYF.

This clonotype was counted only a few times. The chain uses TRBV9 and TRBJ1-5; 7 bases are shared with TRBD1. V lost 0 bases to trimming and J lost 3 bases; unmatched junction nucleotides: 3. The CDR3 has 15 amino acids. Germline CDR1 is SGDLS and CDR2 is YYNGEE. CDR3 nucleotides: TGTGCCAGCAGCGTAGGAGGGGGCCTCAATCAGCCCCAGCATTTT. It codes for CASSVGGGLNQPQHF.

V gene TRBV7-2 combines with J gene TRBJ2-1, with 9 bases identical to TRBD1. There are 15 residues in the CDR3. V gave up 5 bases and J gave up 5 bases; unmatched junction bases: 7. CDR1 and CDR2 from the germline V gene are SGHTA and FQGNSA. CDR3 DNA: TGTGCCAGCAGCCGCGGGGGACAGGGAGACAATGAGCAGTTCTTC. Residues: CASSRGGQGDNEQFF.

The CDR3: CASRTFSAYNEQFF. The CDR3 nucleotides are TGTGCCAGCAGGACCTTTTCAGCCTACAATGAGCAGTTCTTC. The chain is built from TRBV2 and TRBJ2-1; D unresolved. The CDR3 contains 14 residues. With 6 bases removed from V and 2 bases from J, the gap between germline ends came to 11 bases. CDR1 SNHLY and CDR2 FYNNEI come from the germline V gene.

This chain joins TRBV7-8 and TRBJ2-1; D may be TRBD2 (6 bases). The J call is uncertain, as TRBJ2-7 better fits the DNA end. CDR1 is SGHVS, CDR2 FQNEAQ, per germline. The CDR3 is 16 amino acids. CDR3 protein: CASSRLSGTESGEQYF. The CDR3 DNA is TGTGCCAGCAGCCGACTATCCGGGACCGAAAGCGGGGAGCAGTACTTC.

The V call is TRBV27, the J call TRBJ2-3; D possibly corresponds to TRBD2 (5 bases). Deletions cut 4 bases from V and 5 bases from J, with 13 bases between. The germline gives CDR1 MNHEY, CDR2 SMNVEV (reference sequence). The CDR3 runs to 14 residues. The CDR3 spells CASSSILGGDTQYF. Here the CDR3 DNA reads TGTGCCAGCAGTTCCATCCTTGGAGGAGATACGCAGTATTTT.

This chain uses TRBV29-1 with TRBJ2-3; the match to TRBD2 covers 8 bases. CDR3 length equals 16 residues. The J segment lost 5 bases and the V segment lost 3 bases, leaving 13 bases of the junction unmatched. CDR1 and CDR2 (germline): SQVTM, ANQGSEA. This CDR3 reads CSVESLAGSRGDTQYF. The CDR3 coding sequence is TGCAGCGTTGAGAGTTTAGCGGGATCTAGGGGAGATACGCAGTATTTT.

The chain links TRBV27 to TRBJ2-7; 10 nucleotides line up with TRBD1. This CDR3 comprises 17 residues. After removal of 0 bases from V and 7 bases from J, the junction contained 12 bases not matched to a gene. Germline V gives CDR1 MNHEY, CDR2 SMNVEV (reference sequence). The CDR3 nucleotides read TGTGCCAGCAGTTTATCCCGAGGCGACAGGGGGCTCTGGGAGCAGTACTTC. Its translation is CASSLSRGDRGLWEQYF.

This clonotype was recorded many times. This sequence joins TRBV7-2 and TRBJ2-7; D is unresolved. The V end lost 1 base, the J end lost 3 bases, and 4 bases lay between the germline ends. The CDR3 spans 12 residues. The germline V gene encodes CDR1 SGHTA and CDR2 FQGNSA. DNA for the CDR3: TGTGCCAGCAGCTTAGACTACTACGAGCAGTACTTC. Its translation is CASSLDYYEQYF.

V and J are TRBV19 and TRBJ2-7; weak D call: TRBD1 (6 bases). Trimming removed 3 bases at V and 4 bases at J, with 16 bases between. Germline V lookup: CDR1 LNHDA, CDR2 SQIVND (reference sequence). The CDR3 extends over 15 amino acids. DNA of the CDR3: TGTGCCAGTAGTATCAGACAGGCGGTGTGGTACGAGCAGTACTTC. Protein: CASSIRQAVWYEQYF.

The chain combines TRBV20-1 with TRBJ2-7; no clear D gene. V shed 5 bases and J shed 1 base, with 6 bases lying between them. Germline CDR1 DFQATT, CDR2 SNEGSKA (reference sequence). The CDR3 has 11 amino acids. The CDR3 here is CSAPSSYEQYF. The CDR3 DNA is TGCAGTGCTCCCAGTTCCTACGAGCAGTACTTC.

CDR3: CASTLGGKNTEAFF. The CDR3 nucleotides read TGTGCCAGCACCCTCGGGGGTAAAAACACTGAAGCTTTCTTT. J is TRBJ1-1 and V is TRBV12-3 or TRBV12-4, with D tentatively TRBD1 (5 bases). V was shortened by 7 bases and J by 2 bases, with 14 bases between the two germline ends. The CDR3 is made up of 14 amino acids.

The chain joins TRBV20-1 to TRBJ1-4, with D possibly being TRBD1 (5 bases). V gave up 0 bases and J gave up 8 bases, with 10 bases separating them. Germline V lookup: CDR1 DFQATT, CDR2 SNEGSKA (reference sequence). The CDR3 loop spans 13 amino acids. CDR3 bases: TGCAGTGCTAGAGATGGGGCAGAAGAAAAACTGTTTTTT. Its translation is CSARDGAEEKLFF.

This clonotype was seen only a few times. The V and J genes are TRBV6-2 or TRBV6-3 and TRBJ2-7; 8 positions match TRBD1. Germline V gives CDR1 MNHEY, CDR2 SVGEGT. This CDR3 is built from 17 residues. The V and J ends lost 0 bases and 3 bases, in that order; junction bases with no gene match: 10. In DNA form, the CDR3 reads TGTGCCAGCAGTTACTCCCCGGCCGGGACAGGTTACTACGAGCAGTACTTC. It encodes CASSYSPAGTGYYEQYF.

This sequence joins TRBV5-1 and TRBJ1-1; 7 bases agree with TRBD1. Trimming cost V 4 bases and J 6 bases; bases outside gene matches: 3. The CDR3 is made up of 12 amino acids. Per germline, CDR1 SGHRS and CDR2 YFSETQ. In nucleotides, the CDR3 is TGCGCCAGCAGCAACAGGGGCTCTGAAGCTTTCTTT. Translation: CASSNRGSEAFF.

This clonotype was seen a few times. The CDR3 loop reads CASSPVGTQETQYF. The CDR3 DNA follows: TGTGCCAGCAGCCCGGTCGGTACGCAAGAGACCCAGTACTTC. V gene TRBV7-9 combines with J gene TRBJ2-5; no firm D call. Germline CDR1 and CDR2: SEHNR and FQNEAQ (reference sequence). The V and J ends lost 5 bases and 2 bases respectively, with 12 bases between them. This CDR3 spans 14 amino acids.